The present T cell receptor (beta chain) was sequenced within a study of cytotoxic CD8 clonotypes in ibrutinib-treated CLL. Study as a whole: Results showed some 25 partial and 2 complete responses; following median around 73 months, 14 remained remitted, approximately twelve advanced. Samples had a mean of roughly 260,000 productive templates and some 94,000 productive rearrangements. General study results and limits: While tracking circulating CD8+ T-cell counts, baseline clonality exceeded that of age-matched healthy donors. Sustained-remission and progressing patients diverged in sampling times.

As concerns this clone: Its specificity is not known.

The germline V gene encodes CDR1 MDHEN and CDR2 SYDVKM. The CDR3 runs to 15 residues. V was cut by 8 bases and J by 6 bases, with 19 bases left in between. Generated by immunoSEQ multiplex PCR, the TCRdb table keeps only in-frame clones and is missing some. The table has 35,000 to 50,000 clones, roughly two thirds seen once. The sample consisted of PBMCs, taken after 12 months of ibrutinib treatment. The V gene is TRBV28, the J gene TRBJ2-2; D tentatively reads TRBD1 or TRBD2 (5 bases each). The sequence was obtained from a human donor with chronic lymphocytic leukemia. The chain's CDR3 is CASETFYWGPGELFF. Here the CDR3 DNA reads TGTGCCAGCGAAACCTTCTACTGGGGACCCGGGGAGCTGTTTTTT.